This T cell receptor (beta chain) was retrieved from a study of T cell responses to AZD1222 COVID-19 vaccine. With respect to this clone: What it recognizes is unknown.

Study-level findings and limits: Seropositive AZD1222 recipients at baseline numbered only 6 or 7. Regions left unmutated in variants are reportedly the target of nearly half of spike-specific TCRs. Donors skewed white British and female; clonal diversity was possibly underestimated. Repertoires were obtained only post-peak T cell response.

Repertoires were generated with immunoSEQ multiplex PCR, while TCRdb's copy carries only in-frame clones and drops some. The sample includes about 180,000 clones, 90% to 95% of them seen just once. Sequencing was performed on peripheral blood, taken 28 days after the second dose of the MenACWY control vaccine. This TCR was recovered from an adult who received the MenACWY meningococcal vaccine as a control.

The CDR3 region has the DNA TGCAGCGTTGGACCTCAAGAGACCCAGTACTTC. Translation gives CSVGPQETQYF. V is TRBV29-1 and J is TRBJ2-5; unclear D gene. Trimming shortened V by 4 bases and J by 2 bases, and 5 bases separated the two germline ends. CDR3 length: 11 residues. From germline, CDR1 is SQVTM and CDR2 ANQGSEA.